The 8 T cell receptor beta chains below come from one sample, sequenced in a study of blood T cells in healthy people across ages. The use of a sample-barcoded 5' primer and a J-beta primer mix characterized a second PCR of about 7 to 12 cycles. TCRdb re-called the 5' RACE reads through MiXCR, storing one row per CDR3 protein. The repertoire consists of 600,000 to 650,000 distinct CDR3 sequences, with under 70% occurring once and the leading ten covering more than 35%. Sequencing input: blood. All receptors come from a man aged 55-75 years in good health.

Comment on this clonotype: Mismatch with germline at one junction end may stem from a read error. J is TRBJ1-6 and V is TRBV11-2; D not resolved. Germline CDR1 SGHAT, CDR2 FQNNGV. The length of the CDR3 is 14 residues. The CDR3 sequence is CASSLDLGDSPPHF. The CDR3 coding sequence is TGTGCCAGCAGCTTAGATCTGGGTGATTCACCCCCCCACTTT.

This clonotype was seen many times. V and J are TRBV3-1 and TRBJ2-2; 12 bases are a match to TRBD2. V lost 3 bases to trimming and J lost 2 bases; unmatched junction nucleotides: 1. The CDR3 is made up of 16 amino acids. Per the germline V gene, CDR1 is LGHDT and CDR2 is YNNKEL (reference sequence). For the CDR3, the DNA is TGTGCCAGCAGCCAGACTAGCGGGAGAAACACCGGGGAGCTGTTTTTT. This sequence encodes CASSQTSGRNTGELFF.

This clonotype was counted a few times. The V gene is TRBV5-1, the J gene TRBJ2-4; D may be TRBD1 or TRBD2 (6 bases each). Trimming pared 4 bases from V and 2 bases from J, leaving 10 bases between. CDR3 size: 14 residues. CDR1 is SGHRS and CDR2 is YFSETQ in the germline V gene. The CDR3 here is CASSRGTPKNIQYF. The DNA of the CDR3 is TGCGCCAGCAGCCGCGGGACACCCAAAAACATTCAGTACTTC.

This rearrangement joins TRBV7-2 to TRBJ2-1, with D hard to call. The CDR3 length is 15 residues. V lost 1 base and J lost 0, with 7 bases in between. Germline CDR1 is SGHTA and CDR2 is FQGNSA. As DNA, the CDR3 is TGTGCCAGCAGCTTAGAACGTCTCTCCTACAATGAGCAGTTCTTC. Translated: CASSLERLSYNEQFF.

This chain links TRBV9 with TRBJ2-4; the D is unclear. Germline V gives CDR1 SGDLS, CDR2 YYNGEE. Trimming left V 0 bases short and J 13 bases short, with 17 bases between. The CDR3 totals 14 residues. The CDR3 DNA reads TGTGCCAGCAGCGTAGTCTACTCTCACAATGAGCAGTACTTC. Its translation is CASSVVYSHNEQYF.

This clonotype has more than one count but fewer than ten. Here the CDR3 reads CASTYGAGTSEQYF. CDR3 nucleotide sequence: TGTGCCAGCACCTACGGGGCGGGGACTTCGGAGCAGTACTTC. V gene TRBV7-9 combines with J gene TRBJ2-5; maybe TRBD2 (6 bases). In germline, CDR1 is SEHNR, CDR2 FQNEAQ (reference sequence). The CDR3 covers 14 residues. V lost 7 bases to trimming and J lost 11 bases, with 23 bases between them.

This chain uses TRBV7-9 with TRBJ2-6, with TRBD1 matching 7 bases. The length of the CDR3 is 15 residues. The V and J ends lost 4 bases and 4 bases, in that order; junction bases with no gene match: 4. CDR1 and CDR2 (germline): SEHNR, FQNEAQ (reference sequence). The CDR3 region has the DNA TGTGCCAGCAGCTCACAGGGGTTCGGGGCCAACGTCCTGACTTTC. Protein product: CASSSQGFGANVLTF.

This clonotype came up a few times. The rearrangement links TRBV5-1 to TRBJ2-3, with 7 nucleotides matching TRBD2. This CDR3 contains 17 residues. The germline gives CDR1 SGHRS, CDR2 YFSETQ. J lost 0 bases, V lost 2 bases, and 9 bases had no gene match. The chain's CDR3 is CASSFSWTGGSTDTQYF. Written as DNA, the CDR3 is TGCGCCAGCAGCTTTTCCTGGACGGGGGGTAGCACAGATACGCAGTATTTT.